The T cell receptor beta chain described here comes from a study of T cells in Graves' hyperthyroidism and ophthalmopathy. V was pared by 3 bases and J by 6 bases, with 19 bases between. There are 15 residues in the CDR3. The germline gives CDR1 DFQATT, CDR2 SNEGSKA (reference sequence). What was amplified from RNA transcripts were TCR beta CDR3 regions. During a first-round RT-PCR of the TCR CDR3, the HTBI primer set was used. One entry per CDR3 protein results from TCRdb running MiXCR on the multiplex PCR reads. The sample lists fewer than 650,000 distinct CDR3 sequences; more than 11% were seen once. In this sample, this clonotype turned up a few times.

Sequenced: blood. The chain is built from TRBV20-1 and TRBJ2-3; the D gene is possibly TRBD2 (5 bases). This TCR was sampled from a woman in her 30s with Graves' hyperthyroidism that later progressed to Graves' ophthalmopathy. The CDR3 region has the DNA TGCAGTGCTAGGGGAGTACGGGTGGGTTTGGATACGCAGTATTTT. This translates into CSARGVRVGLDTQYF.